This record concerns one TCR beta chain sequence. This clonotype was picked up many times. Its recognized antigen is unknown. No base quality values were provided; no much bigger clone lies one nucleotide off. This entry comes from a study of T-cell reconstitution after alpha-beta-depleted transplantation in children (dated by TCRdb to 2016 to 2017). Context from the whole study: Using TCR repertoire profiling, the study followed T-cell immune reconstitution in a quantitative way in children after TCRalphabeta/CD19-depleted allogeneic hematopoietic cell transplantation. Findings and caveats that apply to the study as a whole: In some patients, the high TCRbeta diversity seen at day 60 was put down to recipient T cells and intrathymic progenitors that had survived conditioning. The frequencies of hyperexpanded clones fell over the following months, and after one year, T-cell counts and TCRbeta diversity were mostly attributed to newly produced T cells. The apparently early recovery of alphabetaT-cell counts about two months after transplant reportedly depended on only several hundred rapidly expanded clones that came from non-depleted graft cells.

The CDR3 starts with the cysteine, ends with the phenylalanine, and has 12 residues. Only CDR3 DNA is held: 36 bases, read in frame from base 1. CDR1 and CDR2 were assigned from the germline V gene (reference sequence) as DFQATT and SNEGSKA. V and J lose 3 bases and 6 bases, and a span of 9 bases separates them. Libraries were constructed by PCR. The data were produced on an Illumina HiSeq 2500. TCR library preparation used molecular barcoding, with unique molecular identifiers applied to normalize quantification of the TCRbeta repertoire. TCRdb reran the public reads through fastp at Q25 and MiXCR, keeping productive beta chains. Every entry covers one CDR3 protein and lists the most common genes and DNA from its rows. This sample holds hundreds of thousands of distinct CDR3 sequences; roughly 10% were observed only once. The ten largest clones represent approximately 30% of the sample. Per the publication, the treatment or condition label means: allogeneic hematopoietic cell transplantation with graft depleted of TCRalphabeta T cells and CD19 B cells. Transplant recipients were children who received TCRalphabeta/CD19-depleted allogeneic hematopoietic cell grafts.

The rearrangement joined TRBV20-1 to TRBJ2-1, with TRBD1 tentatively as D gene (6 bases match). The sequence came from a child less than two years old with acute myeloid leukemia, due to receive a stem cell transplant. This specimen was PBMCs, taken before TCRalphabeta/CD19-depleted stem cell transplant. At the DNA level, the sequence is TGCAGTGCTAGTACAGGGAGCAATGAGCAGTTCTTC. It translates as CSASTGSNEQFF.